The 20 T cell receptor beta chains listed next were all sequenced from one sample in a study of blood T cell repertoires in COVID-19 (dated by TCRdb to 2020 to 2022). The method was the immunoSEQ multiplex PCR assay. TCRdb obtained this table from immuneACCESS and retained in-frame rearrangements with V and J assigned. These tables miss some clones; where compared with another copy, unresolved V genes account for less than half of the shortfall, and the remainder is unexplained. The sample table lists 110,000 to 150,000 clones, about 79% of them with a count of one. The ten largest clones take up 10% of the sample. The specimen sequenced was peripheral blood. Receptors originate from a man in his sixties with active or convalescent COVID-19.

V is TRBV5-4 and J is TRBJ1-5, with D perhaps TRBD1 (6 bases). Germline V gene data show CDR1 as SGHNT and CDR2 as YYREEE (reference sequence). This CDR3 region has 13 residues. The V gene lost 3 bases and the J gene lost 5 bases, with 9 bases spanning the gap. CDR3 loop: CASSWDTDQPQHF. The DNA of the CDR3 is TGTGCCAGCAGCTGGGACACCGATCAGCCCCAGCATTTT. Filled out from reference TRBV5-4 and TRBJ1-5, the complete variable domain reads ETGVTQSPTHLIKTRGQQVTLRCSSQSGHNTVSWYQQALGQGPQFIFQYYREEENGRGNFPPRFSGLQFPNYSSELNVNALELDDSALYLCASSWDTDQPQHFGDGTRLSIL.

This clone has more than one count but fewer than ten. The chain joins TRBV6-4 to TRBJ1-6; TRBD1 is a possible D gene (5 bases). Germline loops: CDR1 MRHNA, CDR2 SNTAGT. V shed 4 bases and J shed 10 bases, with 17 bases lying between them. The CDR3 has 15 residues. CDR3: CASSVRGRGGSPLHF. CDR3 nucleotide sequence: TGTGCCAGCAGTGTACGGGGCCGCGGGGGGTCACCCCTCCACTTT.

The chain combines TRBV5-1 with TRBJ2-1; TRBD2 matches at 16 bases. From germline, CDR1 is SGHRS and CDR2 YFSETQ. The V segment lost 2 bases and the J segment 7 bases; nucleotides outside the gene matches: 6. The CDR3 is made up of 17 amino acids. CDR3 in amino acids: CASSFPGLAGGRNEQFF. The CDR3 DNA follows: TGCGCCAGCAGCTTTCCGGGACTAGCGGGAGGGCGAAATGAGCAGTTCTTC.

The rearrangement uses TRBV7-2 and TRBJ1-3; 9 nucleotides match TRBD1. Germline CDR1 and CDR2: SGHTA and FQGNSA. The junction had 8 bases not matched to a gene; V was cut back by 5 bases and J by 0 bases. The CDR3 is made up of 17 amino acids. CDR3 sequence (DNA): TGTGCCAGCAGCCATACAGGGGGCCACCTCTCTGGAAACACCATATATTTT. Protein sequence: CASSHTGGHLSGNTIYF.

The chain links TRBV2 to TRBJ2-1, with TRBD1 matching 11 bases. Germline V CDR1 and CDR2: SNHLY, FYNNEI. After removal of 8 bases from V and 1 base from J, the junction contained 7 bases not matched to a gene. This CDR3 contains 16 residues. CDR3 nucleotides: TGTGCCAGCGGCGGGACAGGGGGTCGGTCCTACAATGAGCAGTTCTTC. Its protein product is CASGGTGGRSYNEQFF.

This chain uses TRBV27 with TRBJ1-4; a weak D match, TRBD1 (6 bases). Trimming pared 8 bases from V and 4 bases from J, leaving 14 bases between. The CDR3 consists of 14 residues. Germline lookup yields CDR1 MNHEY and CDR2 SMNVEV (reference sequence). The CDR3, as DNA: TGTGCCAGCTCACCCCGAGGGGGTAATGAAAAACTGTTTTTT. This sequence encodes CASSPRGGNEKLFF. The full variable domain, its missing parts supplied by reference TRBV27 and TRBJ1-4, is EAQVTQNPRYLITVTGKKLTVTCSQNMNHEYMSWYRQDPGLGLRQIYYSMNVEVTDKGDVPEGYKVSRKEKRNFPLILESPSPNQTSLYFCASSPRGGNEKLFFGSGTQLSVL.

The J gene is TRBJ1-1, the V gene TRBV14; no firm D call. CDR3 length equals 14 residues. Trimming left V 0 bases short and J 1 base short, with 6 bases between. Germline assignment: CDR1 SGHDN and CDR2 FVKESK. The CDR3 loop reads CASSQDTGNTEAFF. Written as DNA, the CDR3 is TGTGCCAGCAGCCAAGATACGGGGAACACTGAAGCTTTCTTT.

This clone was picked up one time. This chain joins TRBV6-5 and TRBJ1-2, with 9 bases that match TRBD1. Per germline, CDR1 MNHEY and CDR2 SVGAGI. The CDR3 has 14 amino acids. With V trimmed by 5 bases and J by 2 bases, 3 bases remained unmatched. The CDR3 bases are TGTGCCAGCAGTATGACAGGGGGAAACTATGGCTACACCTTC. Translation: CASSMTGGNYGYTF.

This clone was found once. This CDR3 is CASTPGGGVTGNTIYF. The CDR3 DNA reads TGTGCCAGTACCCCCGGCGGGGGAGTAACTGGAAACACCATATATTTT. V and J are TRBV19 and TRBJ1-3; a weak D match, TRBD1 (5 bases). Germline V lookup: CDR1 LNHDA, CDR2 SQIVND (reference sequence). The V end was cut by 7 bases, the J end by 2 bases, with 18 bases between. This CDR3 comprises 16 residues.

V and J are TRBV12-5 and TRBJ2-3; D may be TRBD1 (6 bases). Germline V gene lookup returns CDR1 LGHNT and CDR2 FRNRAP. V was trimmed by 1 base and J by 2 bases, leaving 19 bases between them. The CDR3 is 18 amino acids. The CDR3 loop is CASGLDPNRAVDTDTQYF. The CDR3 DNA reads TGTGCTAGTGGTTTGGACCCCAACAGGGCGGTGGACACAGATACGCAGTATTTT.

J is TRBJ2-1 and V is TRBV30; D remains ambiguous. Germline V lookup: CDR1 GTSNPN, CDR2 SVGIG (reference sequence). The CDR3 loop spans 15 amino acids. V dropped 0 bases and J dropped 2 bases, with 11 bases sitting between them. CDR3: CAWSVPVAPYNEQFF. CDR3 DNA: TGTGCCTGGAGTGTACCAGTGGCCCCCTACAATGAGCAGTTCTTC.

This chain connects TRBV7-2 to TRBJ1-5, with 8 bases identical to TRBD1. J lost 11 bases, V lost 2 bases, and 11 bases had no gene match. The germline CDR1 and CDR2 sequences are SGHTA and FQGNSA. The CDR3 totals 15 residues. CDR3 nucleotide sequence: TGTGCCAGCAGCTTAAGCAGGGGGCCTGCTTTAACCCAGCATTTT. It encodes CASSLSRGPALTQHF.

The chain is built from TRBV4-1 and TRBJ1-2; no firm D call. The length of the CDR3 is 13 residues. CDR1 is MGHRA and CDR2 is YSYEKL in the germline V gene. Trimming left V 2 bases short and J 4 bases short, with 8 bases between. The CDR3 here is CASSQQAAYGYTF. In DNA, the CDR3 is TGCGCCAGCAGCCAACAGGCTGCCTATGGCTACACCTTC.

The chain has TRBV7-9 and TRBJ2-7; 10 bases agree with TRBD1. Germline V gene data show CDR1 as SEHNR and CDR2 as FQNEAQ (reference sequence). This CDR3 contains 15 residues. With 5 bases clipped from V and 3 bases from J, the junction kept 7 bases outside the gene matches. The CDR3 bases are TGTGCCAGCAGCATGTGGACAGGGGGTGGCTACGAGCAGTACTTC. Translated: CASSMWTGGGYEQYF. Variable domain in full (rest from reference TRBV7-9 and TRBJ2-7): DTGVSQNPRHKITKRGQNVTFRCDPISEHNRLYWYRQTLGQGPEFLTYFQNEAQLEKSRLLSDRFSAERPKGSFSTLEIQRTEQGDSAMYLCASSMWTGGGYEQYFGPGTRLTVT.

The rearrangement uses TRBV3-1 (or the pseudogene TRBV3-2) and TRBJ1-2, with 10 bases matching TRBD1. CDR1 and CDR2 from the germline V gene are LGHDT and YNNKEL (reference sequence). Germline trimming cut 4 bases from V and 5 bases from J; bases unmatched to any gene: 7. This CDR3 is built from 15 residues. The CDR3 DNA follows: TGTGCCAGCAGCCCCCGGGACAGGGGCCGATATGGCTACACCTTC. This encodes CASSPRDRGRYGYTF.

The V gene is TRBV10-3, the J gene TRBJ2-1, with D possibly TRBD2 on 6 matching bases. The V end was cut by 2 bases, the J end by 7 bases, with 12 bases between. Germline V gives CDR1 ENHRY, CDR2 SYGVKD. This CDR3 contains 14 residues. CDR3 region: CAISEKTGLNEQFF. In DNA form, the CDR3 reads TGTGCCATCAGTGAGAAAACTGGACTAAATGAGCAGTTCTTC.

This chain connects TRBV24-1 to TRBJ1-2, with D unclear. Trimming stripped 2 bases from V and 9 bases from J, with 12 bases between. CDR1 is KGHDR, CDR2 SFDVKD, per germline. The CDR3 sequence is 13 residues long. CDR3 in DNA: TGTGCCACCAGTGATTGGGCAGGAAAAAGCTACACCTTC. Its translation is CATSDWAGKSYTF.

V gene TRBV11-2 combines with J gene TRBJ2-1; 10 nucleotides match TRBD2. The CDR3 consists of 17 residues. Germline values: CDR1 SGHAT, CDR2 FQNNGV. V was pared by 4 bases and J by 4 bases, with 10 bases of the junction left unmatched. For the CDR3, the DNA is TGTGCCAGCAGCTCAACTAGCGGGGACCCGATTTACAATGAGCAGTTCTTC. Its translation is CASSSTSGDPIYNEQFF.

The chain couples TRBV5-5 to TRBJ2-3; TRBD1 matches at 9 bases. The germline V gene encodes CDR1 SGHKS and CDR2 YYEKEE (reference sequence). J gave up 1 base and V 0 bases, and 3 bases lay outside the gene matches. The CDR3 loop spans 16 amino acids. The CDR3 coding sequence is TGTGCCAGCAGCTTGGGGACAGGGGAACGCACAGATACGCAGTATTTT. Translating gives CASSLGTGERTDTQYF.

Details on this clone: One end of the junction varies from germline; a read error may be responsible. The chain combines TRBV7-2 with TRBJ2-5, with D uncertain. The length of the CDR3 is 13 residues. Germline CDR1 and CDR2: SGHTA and FQGNSA. The CDR3 DNA reads as TGTGCCAGCAGCTTAAGCCCCCAGGCAGCCCAGGACTTC. Translated, it gives CASSLSPQAAQDF.